The 25 T cell receptor beta chains below come from one sample, sequenced in a study of blood T cell repertoires in COVID-19. Libraries were prepared by immunoSEQ multiplex PCR; TCRdb keeps only in-frame clonotypes and omits some of them. The data show fewer than 350,000 clones, roughly 90% seen once. Sequences were obtained from PBMCs or T cells enriched from blood (not recorded which). All receptors derive from a man between 60 and 75 years old who had recovered from COVID-19.

This clone was counted a few times. Other DNA sequences in this sample translate to the same CDR3. V gene TRBV9 combines with J gene TRBJ1-1, with D unresolved. The CDR3 consists of 13 residues. V was cut by 0 bases and J by 2 bases, with 5 bases left in between. In germline, CDR1 is SGDLS, CDR2 YYNGEE. The CDR3: CASSVDLNTEAFF. CDR3 DNA: TGTGCCAGCAGCGTAGACCTAAACACTGAAGCTTTCTTT.

The genes are TRBV6-1 and TRBJ2-7; D remains ambiguous. The CDR3 consists of 14 residues. Trimming pared 1 base from V and 0 bases from J, leaving 7 bases between. CDR1 MNHNS and CDR2 SASEGT come from the germline V gene. The chain's CDR3 is CASSEGPVSYEQYF. In DNA form, the CDR3 reads TGTGCCAGCAGTGAAGGCCCAGTCTCCTACGAGCAGTACTTC.

This clone was counted between two and nine times. V gene TRBV25-1 combines with J gene TRBJ1-2; the D is unclear. V gave up 1 base and J gave up 4 bases, with 10 bases separating them. The CDR3 consists of 14 residues. Looked up from germline, CDR1 is MGHDK and CDR2 is SYGVNS. The CDR3 DNA follows: TGTGCCAGCAGTGAATTCCGGGGATTCTATGGCTACACCTTC. It specifies CASSEFRGFYGYTF.

Only one count was recorded for this clone. The chain joins TRBV2 to TRBJ1-2, with D possibly TRBD1 on 5 matching bases. The V gene's germline CDR1 is SNHLY and CDR2 FYNNEI. The CDR3 is 13 residues long. V was trimmed by 7 bases and J by 0 bases, leaving 9 bases between them. CDR3 bases: TGTGCCAGCATAGGACAAACTAACTATGGCTACACCTTC. This encodes CASIGQTNYGYTF. Full variable domain (missing parts from reference TRBV2 and TRBJ1-2): EPEVTQTPSHQVTQMGQEVILRCVPISNHLYFYWYRQILGQKVEFLVSFYNNEISEKSEIFDDQFSVERPDGSNFTLKIRSTKLEDSAMYFCASIGQTNYGYTFGSGTRLTVV.

This clone was counted a few times. This chain connects TRBV4-2 to TRBJ1-1; no definite D call. The CDR3 is 15 amino acids. V was clipped by 0 bases and J by 5 bases, with 13 bases between them. Germline lookup yields CDR1 LGHNA and CDR2 YNFKEQ. CDR3: CASSQERGYVTEAFF. In nucleotides, the CDR3 is TGTGCCAGCAGCCAAGAAAGAGGGTATGTAACTGAAGCTTTCTTT.

The V call is TRBV7-3, the J call TRBJ2-6; no clear D gene. The CDR3 is 15 residues long. The V gene lost 3 bases and the J gene lost 4 bases, with 10 bases spanning the gap. Germline-derived CDR1 and CDR2 are SGHTA and FQGTGA. DNA for the CDR3: TGTGCCAGCAGCTTGGGCCTTGTGGGGGCCAACGTCCTGACTTTC. Amino acids: CASSLGLVGANVLTF.

Concerning this clone: Other DNA sequences within the sample encode an identical CDR3. The chain carries TRBV5-1 and TRBJ2-3; weak D call: TRBD2 (6 bases). The CDR3 runs to 15 residues. Germline CDR1 reads SGHRS; CDR2 reads YFSETQ. The V and J ends lost 2 bases and 3 bases respectively, with 13 bases between them. CDR3 nucleotide sequence: TGCGCCAGCAGCTTAGAGGGCCGGGGGACAGATACGCAGTATTTT. Its protein product is CASSLEGRGTDTQYF. The full variable domain, completed using reference TRBV5-1 and TRBJ2-3, is KAGVTQTPRYLIKTRGQQVTLSCSPISGHRSVSWYQQTPGQGLQFLFEYFSETQRNKGNFPGRFSGRQFSNSRSEMNVSTLELGDSALYLCASSLEGRGTDTQYFGPGTRLTVL.

V usage is TRBV21-1 and J usage is TRBJ1-2. TRBV21-1 is a pseudogene segment. The CDR3 runs to 16 residues. The CDR3 is CASSKVPGTANYGYTF. CDR3 nucleotide sequence: TGTGCCAGCAGCAAAGTTCCGGGAACGGCCAACTATGGCTACACCTTC.

The gene calls are TRBV5-1 and TRBJ2-3; TRBD2 matches 10 bases. From germline, CDR1 is SGHRS and CDR2 YFSETQ. V shed 0 bases and J 2 bases; nucleotides not matched to a gene: 3. The CDR3 runs to 16 residues. CDR3 nucleotide sequence: TGCGCCAGCAGCTTGGCACTAGCGGGGACCACAGATACGCAGTATTTT. Translated: CASSLALAGTTDTQYF.

CDR3 loop: CATSDFGGVQGNTGELFF. CDR3 nucleotides: TGTGCCACCAGTGATTTTGGGGGGGTACAGGGGAACACCGGGGAGCTGTTTTTT. This rearrangement joins TRBV24-1 to TRBJ2-2, with D tentatively TRBD2 (7 bases). Germline V gene lookup returns CDR1 KGHDR and CDR2 SFDVKD. V dropped 1 base and J dropped 1 base, with 15 bases sitting between them. This CDR3 comprises 18 residues.

The CDR3 bases are TGTGCCAGCAGTAAGGAAAGGAGTACCGGGGAGCTGTTTTTT. Amino acid sequence: CASSKERSTGELFF. V is TRBV6-5 and J is TRBJ2-2; D uncertain. The germline gives CDR1 MNHEY, CDR2 SVGAGI. The V end lost 5 bases, the J end lost 5 bases, and 12 bases lay between the germline ends. The CDR3 consists of 14 residues.

In this sample, this clone turned up once. The genes are TRBV28 and TRBJ1-2; D unclear. Trimming shortened V by 3 bases and J by 5 bases, and 7 bases separated the two germline ends. The CDR3 extends over 12 amino acids. Per the germline V gene, CDR1 is MDHEN and CDR2 is SYDVKM. CDR3 residues: CASSLSLYGYTF. In nucleotides, the CDR3 is TGTGCCAGCAGTTTGTCCCTTTATGGCTACACCTTC.

The rearrangement joins TRBV7-3 to TRBJ1-1; possible D gene TRBD1, 5 bases. The CDR3 covers 15 residues. From germline, CDR1 is SGHTA and CDR2 FQGTGA. Deletions cut 2 bases from V and 0 bases from J, with 10 bases between. The CDR3 sequence: CASSLGSGMNTEAFF. The CDR3 nucleotides read TGTGCCAGCAGCTTAGGTTCAGGGATGAACACTGAAGCTTTCTTT.

The chain links TRBV5-5 to TRBJ1-2; no definite D call. Germline assignment: CDR1 SGHKS and CDR2 YYEKEE (reference sequence). The CDR3 consists of 13 residues. V dropped 1 base and J dropped 1 base, with 5 bases sitting between them. The CDR3 loop is CASSLRHNYGYTF. CDR3 coding DNA: TGTGCCAGCAGCTTGCGACATAACTATGGCTACACCTTC. Supplemented by reference TRBV5-5 and TRBJ1-2, the full variable domain reads DAGVTQSPTHLIKTRGQQVTLRCSPISGHKSVSWYQQVLGQGPQFIFQYYEKEERGRGNFPDRFSARQFPNYSSELNVNALLLGDSALYLCASSLRHNYGYTFGSGTRLTVV.

The rearrangement joins TRBV19 to TRBJ2-7; weak D call: TRBD2 (5 bases). From germline, CDR1 is LNHDA and CDR2 SQIVND (reference sequence). The CDR3 totals 18 residues. V lost 3 bases to trimming and J lost 2 bases, with 23 bases between them. CDR3 DNA: TGTGCCAGTAGTATTTACCCCGAGGTGGGAGCGGAAACCTACGAGCAGTACTTC. This encodes CASSIYPEVGAETYEQYF.

The V gene is TRBV5-1, the J gene TRBJ1-4; no reliable D call. V gave up 4 bases and J gave up 0 bases, with 10 bases separating them. The CDR3 length is 15 residues. Per germline, CDR1 SGHRS and CDR2 YFSETQ. CDR3 sequence reads: CASSPRSATNEKLFF. Written as DNA, the CDR3 is TGCGCCAGCAGCCCCCGTTCAGCAACTAATGAAAAACTGTTTTTT.

DNA for the CDR3: TGTGCCAGCAGTCCCCCGAGGGGGGTGACCGGGACTAGCGCATACTACGAGCAGTACTTC. Translated, it gives CASSPPRGVTGTSAYYEQYF. The chain links TRBV2 to TRBJ2-7; TRBD2 aligns across 10 bases. The junction had 22 bases not matched to a gene; V was cut back by 5 bases and J by 3 bases. The CDR3 is 20 residues long. Germline V gene lookup returns CDR1 SNHLY and CDR2 FYNNEI. The whole variable domain, filled in from reference TRBV2 and TRBJ2-7, reads EPEVTQTPSHQVTQMGQEVILRCVPISNHLYFYWYRQILGQKVEFLVSFYNNEISEKSEIFDDQFSVERPDGSNFTLKIRSTKLEDSAMYFCASSPPRGVTGTSAYYEQYFGPGTRLTVT.

The count of this clone is one. The V and J genes are TRBV9 and TRBJ1-2, with D perhaps TRBD1 (5 bases). The CDR3 runs to 15 residues. The germline gives CDR1 SGDLS, CDR2 YYNGEE. Trimming took 4 bases from V and 5 from J, leaving 18 bases between them. DNA of the CDR3: TGTGCCAGCAGCCTATCCTCTCCGGGGGGTTATGGCTACACCTTC. This gives the protein CASSLSSPGGYGYTF. The whole variable domain, remainder taken from reference TRBV9 and TRBJ1-2, is DSGVTQTPKHLITATGQRVTLRCSPRSGDLSVYWYQQSLDQGLQFLIQYYNGEERAKGNILERFSAQQFPDLHSELNLSSLELGDSALYFCASSLSSPGGYGYTFGSGTRLTVV.

The chain combines TRBV5-1 with TRBJ2-7; 8 bases line up with TRBD1. Trimming removed 0 bases from V and 3 bases from J; junction bases left unmatched: 2. From germline, CDR1 is SGHRS and CDR2 YFSETQ. The CDR3 contains 14 residues. CDR3 sequence: CASSLEGQDYEQYF. The CDR3 bases are TGCGCCAGCAGCTTGGAGGGACAGGACTACGAGCAGTACTTC.

This clone was detected only a few times. DNA of the CDR3: TGTGCCAGCAGCCACGGAGGAGCCTACGAGCAGTACTTC. Amino acid sequence: CASSHGGAYEQYF. J is TRBJ2-7 and V is TRBV7-3; D may be TRBD2 (5 bases). Trimming pared 5 bases from V and 2 bases from J, leaving 10 bases between. The CDR3 covers 13 residues. Per germline, CDR1 SGHTA and CDR2 FQGTGA.

The chain recombines TRBV28 with TRBJ2-7; 10 bases align to TRBD1. The CDR3 has 14 amino acids. The V segment lost 6 bases and the J segment 1 base; nucleotides outside the gene matches: 3. The germline CDR1 and CDR2 sequences are MDHEN and SYDVKM. The CDR3, as DNA: TGTGCCAGCAGAACGGGACAGGGGTCCTACGAGCAGTACTTC. It translates to CASRTGQGSYEQYF.

This clone came up once. V and J are TRBV10-3 and TRBJ2-7; TRBD1 matches 10 bases. V dropped 2 bases and J dropped 2; count of bases not matched to a gene: 0. This CDR3 has 14 residues. Germline lookup yields CDR1 ENHRY and CDR2 SYGVKD. The CDR3 sequence: CAISEGQGAYEQYF. The CDR3 nucleotides read TGTGCCATCAGTGAGGGACAGGGGGCCTACGAGCAGTACTTC.

This chain joins TRBV10-2 and TRBJ1-2; no clear D. In germline, CDR1 is WSHSY, CDR2 SAAADI. The CDR3 is made up of 12 amino acids. The ends were cut back, 6 bases at V and 5 bases at J, with 10 bases in the middle. The CDR3: CASSLNSYGYTF. In DNA form, the CDR3 reads TGCGCCAGCAGCCTGAACAGTTATGGCTACACCTTC.

The chain joins TRBV15 to TRBJ1-1; D is unclear. Per germline, CDR1 LNHNV and CDR2 YYDKDF (reference sequence). This CDR3 is 14 amino acids long. With 8 bases removed from V and 0 bases from J, the gap between germline ends came to 13 bases. The CDR3: CATGSYAMNTEAFF. DNA for the CDR3: TGTGCCACCGGGAGTTACGCAATGAACACTGAAGCTTTCTTT.

V gene TRBV24-1 combines with J gene TRBJ2-7; 13 nucleotides agree with TRBD2. CDR1 is KGHDR and CDR2 is SFDVKD in the germline V gene. CDR3 size: 17 residues. V was pared by 6 bases and J by 3 bases, with 10 bases of the junction left unmatched. CDR3 protein: CATSHSSGLAGDYEQYF. The CDR3 nucleotides read TGTGCCACCAGTCACTCCTCAGGACTAGCGGGAGACTACGAGCAGTACTTC.